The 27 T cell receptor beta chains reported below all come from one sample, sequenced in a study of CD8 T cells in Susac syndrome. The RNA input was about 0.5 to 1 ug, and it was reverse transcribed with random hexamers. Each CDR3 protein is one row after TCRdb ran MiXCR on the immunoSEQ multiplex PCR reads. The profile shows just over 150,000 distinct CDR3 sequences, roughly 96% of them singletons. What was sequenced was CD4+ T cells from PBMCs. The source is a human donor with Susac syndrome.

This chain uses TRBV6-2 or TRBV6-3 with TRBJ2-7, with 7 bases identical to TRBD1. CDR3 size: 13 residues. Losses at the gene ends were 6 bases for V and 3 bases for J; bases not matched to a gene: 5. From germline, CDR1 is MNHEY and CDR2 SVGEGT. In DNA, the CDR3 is TGTGCCAGCAGAGGGACAGCGAACTACGAGCAGTACTTC. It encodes CASRGTANYEQYF.

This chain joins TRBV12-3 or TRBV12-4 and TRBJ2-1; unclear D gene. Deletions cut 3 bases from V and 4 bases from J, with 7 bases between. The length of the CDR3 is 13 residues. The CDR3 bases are TGTGCCAGCAGTTTTAACGGTTACAATGAGCAGTTCTTC. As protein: CASSFNGYNEQFF.

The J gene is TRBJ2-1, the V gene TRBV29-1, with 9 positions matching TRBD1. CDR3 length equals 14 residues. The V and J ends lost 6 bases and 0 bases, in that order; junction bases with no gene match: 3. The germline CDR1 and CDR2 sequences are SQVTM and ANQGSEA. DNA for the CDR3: TGCAGCGTGAAGGGACAGGGCTCCTACAATGAGCAGTTCTTC. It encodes CSVKGQGSYNEQFF.

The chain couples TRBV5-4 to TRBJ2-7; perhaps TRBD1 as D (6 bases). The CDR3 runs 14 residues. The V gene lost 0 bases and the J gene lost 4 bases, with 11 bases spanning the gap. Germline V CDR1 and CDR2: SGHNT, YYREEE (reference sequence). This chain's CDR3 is CASSLAGTGYEQYF. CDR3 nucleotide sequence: TGTGCCAGCAGCTTGGCAGGAACAGGGTACGAGCAGTACTTC.

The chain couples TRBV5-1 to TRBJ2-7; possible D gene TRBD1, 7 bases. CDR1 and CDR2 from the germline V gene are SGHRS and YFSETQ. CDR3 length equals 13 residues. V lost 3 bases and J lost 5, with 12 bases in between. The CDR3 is CASSYGRGDEQYF. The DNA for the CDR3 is TGCGCCAGCAGCTACGGCAGGGGGGACGAGCAGTACTTC. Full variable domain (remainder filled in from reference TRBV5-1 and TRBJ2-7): KAGVTQTPRYLIKTRGQQVTLSCSPISGHRSVSWYQQTPGQGLQFLFEYFSETQRNKGNFPGRFSGRQFSNSRSEMNVSTLELGDSALYLCASSYGRGDEQYFGPGTRLTVT.

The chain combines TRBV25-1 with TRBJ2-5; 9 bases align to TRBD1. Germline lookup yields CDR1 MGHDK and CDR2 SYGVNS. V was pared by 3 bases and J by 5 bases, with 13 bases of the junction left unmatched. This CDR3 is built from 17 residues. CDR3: CASSDRGTGTLAETQYF. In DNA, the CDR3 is TGTGCCAGCAGTGACCGCGGGACAGGGACGTTGGCGGAGACCCAGTACTTC.

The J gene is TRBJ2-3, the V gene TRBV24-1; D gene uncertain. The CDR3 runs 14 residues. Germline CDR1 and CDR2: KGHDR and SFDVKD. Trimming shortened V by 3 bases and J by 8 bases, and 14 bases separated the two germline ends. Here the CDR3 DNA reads TGTGCCACCAGTGATGAGGACCGGGCTGGTACGCAGTATTTT. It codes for CATSDEDRAGTQYF.

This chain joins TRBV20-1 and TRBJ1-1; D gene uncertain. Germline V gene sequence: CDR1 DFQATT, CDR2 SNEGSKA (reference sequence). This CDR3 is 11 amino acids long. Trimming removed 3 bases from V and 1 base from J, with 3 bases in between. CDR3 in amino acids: CSARGNTEAFF. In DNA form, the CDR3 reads TGCAGTGCTAGGGGGAACACTGAAGCTTTCTTT.

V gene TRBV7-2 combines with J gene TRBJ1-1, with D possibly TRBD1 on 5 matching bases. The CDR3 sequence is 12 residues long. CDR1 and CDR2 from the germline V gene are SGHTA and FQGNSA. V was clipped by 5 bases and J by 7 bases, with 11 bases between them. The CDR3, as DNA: TGTGCCAGCAGCCCTCTCGGGGGTGAAGCTTTCTTT. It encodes CASSPLGGEAFF.

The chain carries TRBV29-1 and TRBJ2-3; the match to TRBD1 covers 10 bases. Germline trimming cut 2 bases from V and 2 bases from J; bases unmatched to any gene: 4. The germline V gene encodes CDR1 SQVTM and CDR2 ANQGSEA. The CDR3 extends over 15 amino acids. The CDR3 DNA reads TGCAGCGTTGAACAGGGACAGGGGTCCACAGATACGCAGTATTTT. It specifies CSVEQGQGSTDTQYF.

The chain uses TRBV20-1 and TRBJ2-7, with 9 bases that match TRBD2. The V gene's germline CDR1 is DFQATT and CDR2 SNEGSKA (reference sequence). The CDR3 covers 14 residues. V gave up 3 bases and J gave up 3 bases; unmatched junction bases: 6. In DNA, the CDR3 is TGCAGTGCTAGTGGTAGCGGGGGATTCTACGAGCAGTACTTC. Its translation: CSASGSGGFYEQYF.

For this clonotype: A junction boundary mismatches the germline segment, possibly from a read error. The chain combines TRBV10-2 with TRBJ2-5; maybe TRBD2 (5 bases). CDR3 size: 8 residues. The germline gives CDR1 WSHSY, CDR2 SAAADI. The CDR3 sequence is CAAGEEDF. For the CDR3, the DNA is TGCGCCGCCGGGGAAGAAGACTTC.

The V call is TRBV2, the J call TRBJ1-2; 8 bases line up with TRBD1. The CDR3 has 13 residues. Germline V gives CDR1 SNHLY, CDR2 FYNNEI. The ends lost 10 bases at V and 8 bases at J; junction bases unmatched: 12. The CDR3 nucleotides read TGTGCCACCACACTCGGACAGGGTTCGGGCTACACCTTC. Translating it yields CATTLGQGSGYTF.

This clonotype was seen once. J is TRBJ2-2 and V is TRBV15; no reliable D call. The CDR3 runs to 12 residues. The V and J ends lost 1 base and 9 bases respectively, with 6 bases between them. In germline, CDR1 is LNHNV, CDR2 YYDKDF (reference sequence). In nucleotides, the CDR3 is TGTGCCACCAGCAGAGTTTCCCGGGAGCTGTTTTTT. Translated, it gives CATSRVSRELFF.

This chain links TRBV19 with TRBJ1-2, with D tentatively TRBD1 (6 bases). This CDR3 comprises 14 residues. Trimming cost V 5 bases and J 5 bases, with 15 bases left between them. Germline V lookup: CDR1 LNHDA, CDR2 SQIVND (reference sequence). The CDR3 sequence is CASSPWTARYGYTF. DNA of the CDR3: TGTGCCAGTAGTCCATGGACAGCCAGATATGGCTACACCTTC.

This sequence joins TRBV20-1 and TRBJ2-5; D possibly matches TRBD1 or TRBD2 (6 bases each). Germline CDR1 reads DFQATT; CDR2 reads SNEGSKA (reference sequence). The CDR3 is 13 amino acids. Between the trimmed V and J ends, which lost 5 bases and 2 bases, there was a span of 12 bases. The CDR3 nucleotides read TGCAGTGCTGGAAGGGGGGCTCAAGAGACCCAGTACTTC. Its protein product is CSAGRGAQETQYF.

CDR3 sequence: CASSLGLAGAFGETQYF. CDR3 bases: TGTGCCAGCAGCCTCGGACTAGCGGGGGCCTTTGGGGAGACCCAGTACTTC. The chain links TRBV4-2 to TRBJ2-5; 13 nucleotides line up with TRBD2. V gave up 4 bases and J gave up 5 bases; unmatched junction bases: 10. The CDR3 has 17 amino acids. Germline values: CDR1 LGHNA, CDR2 YNFKEQ.

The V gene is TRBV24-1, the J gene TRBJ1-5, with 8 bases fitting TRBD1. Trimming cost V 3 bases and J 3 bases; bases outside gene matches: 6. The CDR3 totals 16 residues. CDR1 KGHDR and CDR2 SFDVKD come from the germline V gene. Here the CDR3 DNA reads TGTGCCACCAGTGATGGGACAGGCTCCTTCAATCAGCCCCAGCATTTT. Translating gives CATSDGTGSFNQPQHF.

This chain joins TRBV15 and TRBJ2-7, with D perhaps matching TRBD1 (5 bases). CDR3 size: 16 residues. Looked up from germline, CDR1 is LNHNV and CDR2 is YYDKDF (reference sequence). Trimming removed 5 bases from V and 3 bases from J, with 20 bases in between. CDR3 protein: CATSDRLKGILYEQYF. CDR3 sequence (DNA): TGTGCCACCAGCGATCGGCTCAAGGGGATACTCTACGAGCAGTACTTC.

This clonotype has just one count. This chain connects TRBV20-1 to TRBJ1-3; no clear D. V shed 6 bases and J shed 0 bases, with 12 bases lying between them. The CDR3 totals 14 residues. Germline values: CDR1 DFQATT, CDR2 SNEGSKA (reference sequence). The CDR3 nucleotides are TGCAGTGCCGACATGGGGATCTCTGGAAACACCATATATTTT. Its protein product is CSADMGISGNTIYF.

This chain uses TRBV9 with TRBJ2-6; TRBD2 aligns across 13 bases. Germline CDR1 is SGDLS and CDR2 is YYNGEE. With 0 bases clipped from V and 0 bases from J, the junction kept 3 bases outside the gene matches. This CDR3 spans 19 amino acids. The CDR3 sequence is CASSVGTSGGYSGANVLTF. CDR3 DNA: TGTGCCAGCAGCGTAGGGACTAGCGGGGGCTACTCTGGGGCCAACGTCCTGACTTTC.

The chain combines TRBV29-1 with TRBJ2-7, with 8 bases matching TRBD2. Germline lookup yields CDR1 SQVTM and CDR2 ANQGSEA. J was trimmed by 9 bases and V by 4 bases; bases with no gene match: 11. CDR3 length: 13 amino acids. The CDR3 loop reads CSVVIAGSGVQYF. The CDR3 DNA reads TGCAGCGTTGTGATAGCGGGGTCCGGGGTGCAGTACTTC.

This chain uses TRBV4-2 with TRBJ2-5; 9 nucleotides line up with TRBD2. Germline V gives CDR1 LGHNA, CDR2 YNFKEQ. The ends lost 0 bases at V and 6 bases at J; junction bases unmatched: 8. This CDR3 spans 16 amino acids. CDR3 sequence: CASSQEYGGGGKTQYF. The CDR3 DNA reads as TGTGCCAGCAGCCAAGAGTACGGCGGGGGGGGAAAGACCCAGTACTTC.

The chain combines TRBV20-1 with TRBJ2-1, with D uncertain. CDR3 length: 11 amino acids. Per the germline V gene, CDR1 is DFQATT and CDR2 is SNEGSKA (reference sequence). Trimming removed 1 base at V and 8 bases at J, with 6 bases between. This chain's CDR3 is CSARVIDEQFF. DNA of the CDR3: TGCAGTGCTAGAGTTATCGATGAGCAGTTCTTC.

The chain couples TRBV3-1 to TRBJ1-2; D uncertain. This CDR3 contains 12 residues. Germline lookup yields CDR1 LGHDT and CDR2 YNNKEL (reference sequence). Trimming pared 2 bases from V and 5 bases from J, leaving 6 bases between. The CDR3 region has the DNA TGTGCCAGCAGCCAACACGGTTATGGCTACACCTTC. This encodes CASSQHGYGYTF.

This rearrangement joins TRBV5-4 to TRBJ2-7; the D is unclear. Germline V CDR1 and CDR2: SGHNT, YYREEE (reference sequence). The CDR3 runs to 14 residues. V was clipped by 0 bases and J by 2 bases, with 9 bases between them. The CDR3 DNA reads TGTGCCAGCAGCTTGGCCGGGCTCGCCTACGAGCAGTACTTC. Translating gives CASSLAGLAYEQYF.

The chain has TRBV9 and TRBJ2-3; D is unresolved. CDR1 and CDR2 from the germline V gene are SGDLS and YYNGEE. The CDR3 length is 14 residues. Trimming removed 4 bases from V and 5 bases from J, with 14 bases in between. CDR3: CASSYDPRVDTQYF. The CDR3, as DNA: TGTGCCAGCAGCTACGATCCACGGGTAGATACGCAGTATTTT.